The text below deals with one TCR beta chain. The antigen remains unidentified. The CDR3 extends over 15 amino acids. V was trimmed by 4 bases and J by 8 bases, leaving 16 bases between them. Germline-derived CDR1 and CDR2 are SGDLS and YYNGEE. The PCR contained 60 Vbeta and 13 Jbeta primers. Method: immunoSEQ multiplex PCR; TCRdb's copy keeps in-frame clones and lacks some. The sample comprises under 150,000 clones, approximately 70% of which are singletons, and under 3% rests with the top ten. This sample is part of a study of cytomegalovirus exposure and HLA in healthy donors. Study results and caveats: Most sequenced TCRs were rare (though some public TCRs occurred in many donors). Roughly uniform depth of sequencing across donors was assumed in presence/absence analyses.

The origin of this receptor is a woman between 55 and 75 years old in good health and CMV-seropositive. This chain joins TRBV9 and TRBJ1-6; TRBD1 is a possible D gene (6 bases). Sample: PBMCs. CDR3 DNA sequence: TGTGCCAGCAGCACAAGCGGGGGCTCGGATTCACCCCTCCACTTT. It codes for CASSTSGGSDSPLHF.